The T cell receptor (beta chain) under discussion was sequenced for a study of cytomegalovirus exposure and HLA in healthy donors. Points from the study as a whole: Among donors in an Asian-associated ancestry cluster, a later analysis reportedly found fewer N-insertions than the roughly 700-donor mean. Among TCR beta chains of equal frequency, HLA-associated ones were more clonally expanded in a later analysis.

The PCR made use of 60 Vbeta and 13 Jbeta primers. Profiling relied on immunoSEQ multiplex PCR, and the TCRdb table lists in-frame clones only, not all of them. The top ten clones hold around 10% of a sample with roughly 150,000 clones, approximately 82% of them seen once. Germline CDR1 reads MGHDK; CDR2 reads SYGVNS. The CDR3 consists of 15 residues. Worth noting for this clone: The antigen is undetermined.

The V and J genes are TRBV25-1 and TRBJ2-5; the match to TRBD2 covers 9 bases. The end of the DNA fits TRBJ2-7 better, so the J call may be wrong. This TCR derives from a man aged 18 to 29 in good health and CMV-seropositive. The source material was PBMCs. The CDR3 DNA sequence: TGTGCCAGCAGAGTTAGCGGGAGTAGCTCCTACGAGCAGTACTTC. Its translation is CASRVSGSSSYEQYF.